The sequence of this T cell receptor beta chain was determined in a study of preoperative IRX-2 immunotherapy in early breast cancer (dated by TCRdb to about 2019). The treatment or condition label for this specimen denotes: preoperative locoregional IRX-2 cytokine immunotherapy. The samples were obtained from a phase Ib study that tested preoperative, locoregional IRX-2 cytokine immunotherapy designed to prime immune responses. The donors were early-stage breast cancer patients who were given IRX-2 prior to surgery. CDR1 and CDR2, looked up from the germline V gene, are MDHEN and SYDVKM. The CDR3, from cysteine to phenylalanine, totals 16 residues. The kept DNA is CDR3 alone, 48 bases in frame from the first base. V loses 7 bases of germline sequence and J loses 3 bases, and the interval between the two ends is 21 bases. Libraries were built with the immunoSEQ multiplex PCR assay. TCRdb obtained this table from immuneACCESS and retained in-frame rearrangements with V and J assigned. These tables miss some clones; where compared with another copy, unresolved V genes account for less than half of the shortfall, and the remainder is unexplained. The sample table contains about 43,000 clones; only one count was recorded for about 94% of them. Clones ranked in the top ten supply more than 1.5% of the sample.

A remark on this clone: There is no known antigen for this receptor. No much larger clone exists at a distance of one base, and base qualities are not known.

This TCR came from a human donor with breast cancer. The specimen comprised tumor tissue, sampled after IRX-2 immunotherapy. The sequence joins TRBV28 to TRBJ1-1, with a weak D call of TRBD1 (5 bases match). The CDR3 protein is CASNQPRQFPDTEAFF. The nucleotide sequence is TGTGCCAGCAACCAACCGAGACAGTTTCCAGACACTGAAGCTTTCTTT.